A single sample is the source of the 7 T cell receptor beta chains below, sequenced in a study of T-cell memory formation after mild COVID-19. TCRdb re-called the 5' RACE reads through MiXCR, storing one row per CDR3 protein. The sample has approximately 290,000 distinct CDR3 sequences; about a sixth are singletons. The specimen sequenced was PBMCs or a T cell subset sorted from them (not recorded which). The receptors were gathered from a man younger than 35 who had mild COVID-19 (a few samples of this study predate the infection). Cell type and time point are not known.

The chain couples TRBV6-2 or TRBV6-3 to TRBJ2-5; 10 bases line up with TRBD2. The CDR3 contains 16 residues. J lost 5 bases, V lost 4 bases, and 10 bases had no gene match. Germline assignment: CDR1 MNHEY and CDR2 SVGEGT. CDR3 nucleotide sequence: TGTGCCAGCAGTTTTGGACTAGCGGCGTACATGGAGACCCAGTACTTC. It translates to CASSFGLAAYMETQYF.

There are a few counts of this clonotype. The chain is built from TRBV20-1 and TRBJ2-2; tentative D call: TRBD1 (7 bases). The length of the CDR3 is 14 residues. Per the germline V gene, CDR1 is DFQATT and CDR2 is SNEGSKA (reference sequence). V lost 1 base to trimming and J lost 6 bases, with 12 bases between them. The CDR3 sequence is CSARVGRGAGELFF. CDR3 bases: TGCAGTGCTAGAGTAGGCAGGGGGGCCGGGGAGCTGTTTTTT.

This clonotype was observed a handful of times. The rearrangement links TRBV5-5 to TRBJ1-2; tentatively, D is TRBD1 (5 bases). CDR1 SGHKS and CDR2 YYEKEE come from the germline V gene (reference sequence). The V and J ends lost 1 base and 4 bases respectively, with 14 bases between them. The CDR3 has 15 amino acids. CDR3 amino acids: CASSLSGTSTYGYTF. The CDR3, as DNA: TGTGCCAGCAGCTTGTCCGGGACTTCTACCTATGGCTACACCTTC.

Here the CDR3 reads CASKDTGELFF. CDR3 bases: TGTGCCAGCAAGGACACCGGGGAGCTGTTTTTT. The chain links TRBV27 to TRBJ2-2, with unresolved D. The V end was cut by 7 bases, the J end by 3 bases, with 3 bases between. The CDR3 runs to 11 residues. CDR1 is MNHEY and CDR2 is SMNVEV in the germline V gene (reference sequence).

The chain combines TRBV3-1 with TRBJ1-6; D is ambiguous. V lost 1 base and J 12 bases, leaving 7 bases between the germline ends. Germline V CDR1 and CDR2: LGHDT, YNNKEL (reference sequence). This CDR3 has 12 residues. In DNA form, the CDR3 reads TGTGCCAGCAGCCAAGGACGTGGACCCCTCCACTTT. It encodes CASSQGRGPLHF.

The chain links TRBV4-3 to TRBJ2-1; D gene uncertain. V was trimmed by 11 bases and J by 0 bases, leaving 14 bases between them. The CDR3 extends over 14 amino acids. The germline V gene has CDR1 LGHNA and CDR2 YSLEER. CDR3 nucleotide sequence: TGCGCCGGAGTCCCTGAGCGCTCCTACAATGAGCAGTTCTTC. Protein product: CAGVPERSYNEQFF.

This clonotype was counted a few times. The J gene is TRBJ2-3, the V gene TRBV7-2; TRBD2 matches 7 bases. CDR3 length: 14 residues. V shed 3 bases and J 2 bases; nucleotides not matched to a gene: 2. The germline V gene has CDR1 SGHTA and CDR2 FQGNSA. The CDR3 loop is CASSLGGFTDTQYF. For the CDR3, the DNA is TGTGCCAGCAGCTTGGGAGGGTTCACAGATACGCAGTATTTT.